One sample yielded the 19 T cell receptor beta chains listed below, sequenced in a study of identical twins. MiXCR was run by TCRdb on the 5' RACE reads, yielding one entry per CDR3 protein. The table records 500,000 or so distinct CDR3 sequences, approximately 14% of them present only once. The sample was also reused in another study, on yellow fever vaccine responses in identical twins.

The sample taken for sequencing was CD4+ T cells sorted from blood. The receptors here all came from a woman in her late teens or twenties in good health.

This clonotype was detected many times. V is TRBV20-1 and J is TRBJ2-7; 8 nucleotides align to TRBD2. The CDR3 length is 13 residues. Germline trimming cut 6 bases from V and 2 bases from J; bases unmatched to any gene: 6. Germline V gives CDR1 DFQATT, CDR2 SNEGSKA (reference sequence). The CDR3 sequence is CSAQSGGTYEQYF. DNA for the CDR3: TGCAGTGCCCAGTCGGGGGGGACCTACGAGCAGTACTTC.

The V gene is TRBV7-8, the J gene TRBJ1-2; TRBD1 is a possible D gene (6 bases). Germline V gives CDR1 SGHVS, CDR2 FQNEAQ. The ends were cut back, 1 base at V and 7 bases at J, with 16 bases in the middle. The CDR3 is 15 amino acids. The CDR3 nucleotides read TGTGCCAGCAGCTTAGAGGCCAGGGGAAGAGGTGGCTACACCTTC. Its protein product is CASSLEARGRGGYTF.

Points on this clonotype: One end of the junction is discordant with germline, which a read error may explain. The chain combines TRBV29-1 with TRBJ2-5; TRBD1 matches 7 bases. This CDR3 has 11 amino acids. Looked up from germline, CDR1 is SQVTM and CDR2 is ANQGSEA. The CDR3 sequence: CSVDRQGSPDF. In DNA form, the CDR3 reads TGCAGCGTTGATAGACAGGGAAGTCCCGACTTC. Combining the CDR3 with reference TRBV29-1 and TRBJ2-5 gives the whole variable domain SAVISQKPSRDICQRGTSLTIQCQVDSQVTMMFWYRQQPGQSLTLIATANQGSEATYESGFVIDKFPISRPNLTFSTLTVSNMSPEDSSIYLCSVDRQGSPDFGPGTRLLVL.

The rearrangement joins TRBV7-2 to TRBJ2-6; a weak D match, TRBD1 (6 bases). Germline V gives CDR1 SGHTA, CDR2 FQGNSA. V lost 5 bases and J lost 0, with 14 bases in between. CDR3 length: 17 residues. The CDR3 nucleotides are TGTGCCAGCAGCCCCCAGGGGCGGAACTCTGGGGCCAACGTCCTGACTTTC. It specifies CASSPQGRNSGANVLTF. Drawing the rest from reference TRBV7-2 and TRBJ2-6, the complete variable domain is GAGVSQSPSNKVTEKGKDVELRCDPISGHTALYWYRQSLGQGLEFLIYFQGNSAPDKSGLPSDRFSAERTGGSVSTLTIQRTQQEDSAVYLCASSPQGRNSGANVLTFGAGSRLTVL.

The table lists this clonotype with a few counts. This chain uses TRBV12-3 or TRBV12-4 with TRBJ2-7; TRBD2 agrees at 9 bases. The CDR3 is made up of 16 amino acids. The V segment lost 5 bases and the J segment 6 bases; nucleotides outside the gene matches: 14. As DNA, the CDR3 is TGTGCCAGCAGTCTCCGGTCCGGGACTAGCAGACGCGAGCAGTACTTC. It specifies CASSLRSGTSRREQYF.

This clonotype was recorded at least ten times. This chain uses TRBV28 with TRBJ2-4, with a weak D call TRBD2 (5 bases). The germline V gene has CDR1 MDHEN and CDR2 SYDVKM. This CDR3 spans 16 amino acids. The V gene lost 2 bases and the J gene lost 0 bases, with 11 bases spanning the gap. The CDR3 here is CASSLVGDLAKNIQYF. DNA of the CDR3: TGTGCCAGCAGTTTAGTGGGAGACTTAGCCAAAAACATTCAGTACTTC.

The J gene is TRBJ1-6, the V gene TRBV27; tentatively, D is TRBD1 (6 bases). Per the germline V gene, CDR1 is MNHEY and CDR2 is SMNVEV (reference sequence). With 6 bases removed from V and 9 bases from J, the gap between germline ends came to 18 bases. The CDR3 runs 15 residues. The CDR3 sequence is CASSSPRGTSSPLHF. The CDR3 bases are TGTGCCAGCAGCTCACCCCGGGGGACAAGTTCACCCCTCCACTTT.

This clonotype was seen only a few times. This chain links TRBV7-2 with TRBJ2-5; D uncertain. The CDR3 is 13 residues long. The V gene lost 1 base and the J gene lost 11 bases, with 14 bases spanning the gap. CDR1 is SGHTA and CDR2 is FQGNSA in the germline V gene. The chain's CDR3 is CASSLGSSATQYF. The CDR3, as DNA: TGTGCCAGCAGCTTAGGTTCCAGCGCAACTCAGTACTTC. Full variable domain (remainder filled in from reference TRBV7-2 and TRBJ2-5): GAGVSQSPSNKVTEKGKDVELRCDPISGHTALYWYRQSLGQGLEFLIYFQGNSAPDKSGLPSDRFSAERTGGSVSTLTIQRTQQEDSAVYLCASSLGSSATQYFGPGTRLLVL.

This clonotype was picked up many times. V and J are TRBV29-1 and TRBJ2-1; 15 nucleotides agree with TRBD2. The CDR3 contains 16 residues. V shed 7 bases and J 7 bases; nucleotides not matched to a gene: 11. From germline, CDR1 is SQVTM and CDR2 ANQGSEA. The DNA of the CDR3 is TGCAGCGGCCGGATCTCCGGGACTAGCGGGAGGAATGAGCAGTTCTTC. Translated, it gives CSGRISGTSGRNEQFF.

In its sample, this clonotype was seen a few times. This sequence joins TRBV12-3 or TRBV12-4 and TRBJ1-5; possibly TRBD1 for D (5 bases). CDR3 length equals 15 residues. The ends were cut back, 6 bases at V and 2 bases at J, with 14 bases in the middle. CDR3 bases: TGTGCCAGCAGGCCGGACGGGACGGGCAATCAGCCCCAGCATTTT. Residues: CASRPDGTGNQPQHF.

This clonotype was recorded a few times. V gene TRBV5-1 combines with J gene TRBJ1-2; a possible D gene is TRBD1 (5 bases). The CDR3 contains 15 residues. Per germline, CDR1 SGHRS and CDR2 YFSETQ. V was shortened by 0 bases and J by 2 bases, with 11 bases between the two germline ends. The CDR3 protein is CASSLGGTQNYGYTF. CDR3 bases: TGCGCCAGCAGCTTGGGTGGGACCCAGAACTATGGCTACACCTTC.

This rearrangement joins TRBV19 to TRBJ2-1; D remains unclear. The CDR3 spans 13 residues. Germline CDR1 reads LNHDA; CDR2 reads SQIVND (reference sequence). Trimming cost V 8 bases and J 2 bases, with 10 bases left between them. The CDR3 DNA is TGTGCCAGTTCAGCAAATACCTACAATGAGCAGTTCTTC. It translates to CASSANTYNEQFF.

The V call is TRBV12-3 or TRBV12-4, the J call TRBJ2-1; weak D call: TRBD1 (5 bases). This CDR3 contains 15 residues. The germline V and J ends were trimmed by 7 bases and 9 bases, with 22 bases remaining between them. The CDR3 region has the DNA TGTGCCAGCAACTGGGGCTGGCGGCGCTGGGGTGAGCAGTTCTTC. Translated, it gives CASNWGWRRWGEQFF.

This chain uses TRBV7-2 with TRBJ2-7; weak D call: TRBD1 (6 bases). In germline, CDR1 is SGHTA, CDR2 FQGNSA. Trimming stripped 2 bases from V and 0 bases from J, with 23 bases between. The CDR3 length is 19 residues. In DNA form, the CDR3 reads TGTGCCAGCAGCTTATCGGGGACATTGATCGTTACGAGCTCCTACGAGCAGTACTTC. Protein sequence: CASSLSGTLIVTSSYEQYF.

In this sample, this clonotype turned up once. J is TRBJ2-7 and V is TRBV27; D remains unclear. This CDR3 contains 15 residues. Trimming took off 3 bases at V and 0 bases at J, with 12 bases between the two ends. From germline, CDR1 is MNHEY and CDR2 SMNVEV (reference sequence). Written as DNA, the CDR3 is TGTGCCAGCAGTTTCCGAAGCGCCTACTCCTACGAGCAGTACTTC. Translation gives CASSFRSAYSYEQYF.

The chain has TRBV20-1 and TRBJ1-3; D uncertain. This CDR3 has 15 residues. Trimming pared 2 bases from V and 0 bases from J, leaving 11 bases between. Germline-derived CDR1 and CDR2 are DFQATT and SNEGSKA (reference sequence). CDR3 protein: CSARPGLGSGNTIYF. The CDR3 DNA sequence: TGCAGTGCTAGACCGGGTCTTGGCTCTGGAAACACCATATATTTT.

This clonotype was detected a few times. The chain has TRBV7-3 and TRBJ1-4, with D possibly matching TRBD1 (5 bases). Trimming pared 1 base from V and 8 bases from J, leaving 8 bases between. Germline V lookup: CDR1 SGHTA, CDR2 FQGTGA. This CDR3 is built from 13 residues. The CDR3 here is CASSLRPGEKLFF. CDR3 nucleotide sequence: TGTGCCAGCAGCTTAAGGCCAGGGGAAAAACTGTTTTTT.

The rearrangement joins TRBV5-1 to TRBJ1-1; no definite D call. Trimming took 4 bases from V and 8 from J, leaving 18 bases between them. The germline CDR1 and CDR2 sequences are SGHRS and YFSETQ. The CDR3 sequence is 14 residues long. The CDR3 here is CASSVTGTQSEAFF. The CDR3 DNA reads as TGCGCCAGCAGCGTGACGGGAACACAGTCGGAAGCTTTCTTT. The entire variable domain, with the rest obtained from reference TRBV5-1 and TRBJ1-1, is as follows: KAGVTQTPRYLIKTRGQQVTLSCSPISGHRSVSWYQQTPGQGLQFLFEYFSETQRNKGNFPGRFSGRQFSNSRSEMNVSTLELGDSALYLCASSVTGTQSEAFFGQGTRLTVV.

This clonotype showed up just a few times. The chain is built from TRBV18 and TRBJ2-3; D unresolved. Germline V CDR1 and CDR2: KGHSH, LQKENI. V gave up 5 bases and J gave up 0 bases, with 6 bases separating them. The CDR3 is made up of 13 amino acids. The DNA for the CDR3 is TGTGCCAGCTCAGCACTGAGCACAGATACGCAGTATTTT. This gives the protein CASSALSTDTQYF.